This passage covers 27 T cell receptor beta chains from one sample sequenced in a study of blood T cell repertoires in COVID-19 (dated by TCRdb to about 2020). The method was the immunoSEQ multiplex PCR assay. What TCRdb holds here is the immuneACCESS table cut down to in-frame rearrangements. Part of the clones is not present; checked against another copy, under half of the missing clones reflect an unresolved V gene, and the others are unexplained. Within this sample are about 260,000 clones, with 87% of them counted one time only. Jointly, the top ten make up 2% to 2.5% of the sample. The sequencing sample was made of peripheral blood. The receptors were sampled from a woman in her forties or fifties who had recovered from COVID-19.

V is TRBV6-6 and J is TRBJ1-1; D is ambiguous. CDR1 is MNHNY and CDR2 is SVGAGI in the germline V gene (reference sequence). The CDR3 runs to 11 residues. Trimming cost V 8 bases and J 3 bases, with 7 bases left between them. DNA of the CDR3: TGTGCCAGCCGAACGGACACTGAAGCTTTCTTT. This gives the protein CASRTDTEAFF.

The chain links TRBV30 to TRBJ2-5; TRBD1 aligns across 8 bases. Germline assignment: CDR1 GTSNPN and CDR2 SVGIG (reference sequence). The J segment lost 5 bases and the V segment lost 8 bases, leaving 7 bases of the junction unmatched. This CDR3 contains 12 residues. The DNA for the CDR3 is TGTGCCGGACAGGGTTGGGCGGAGACCCAGTACTTC. This translates into CAGQGWAETQYF.

V and J are TRBV2 and TRBJ2-2; TRBD1 matches 10 bases. V trimming: 4 bases; J trimming: 6 bases; junction bases outside the gene matches: 5. This CDR3 spans 15 amino acids. The germline V gene encodes CDR1 SNHLY and CDR2 FYNNEI. The CDR3 region has the DNA TGTGCCAGCAGTGTGTTGGGACAGGGGCCCGGGGAGCTGTTTTTT. Its translation is CASSVLGQGPGELFF.

The V gene is TRBV28, the J gene TRBJ2-5; D is perhaps TRBD1 (6 bases). V shed 3 bases and J shed 2 bases, with 10 bases lying between them. The CDR3 sequence is 14 residues long. The germline gives CDR1 MDHEN, CDR2 SYDVKM. CDR3 residues: CASSLDSYQETQYF. The CDR3 nucleotides are TGTGCCAGCAGTTTGGACAGTTATCAAGAGACCCAGTACTTC.

The genes are TRBV25-1 and TRBJ2-3, with no clear D. V lost 6 bases and J lost 1, with 8 bases in between. The germline V gene encodes CDR1 MGHDK and CDR2 SYGVNS. The CDR3 runs to 13 residues. The CDR3 region is CASSLSGTDTQYF. Written as DNA, the CDR3 is TGTGCCAGCAGCCTCTCGGGCACAGATACGCAGTATTTT.

The chain joins TRBV24-1 to TRBJ2-1, with 8 bases matching TRBD1. Germline V gene data show CDR1 as KGHDR and CDR2 as SFDVKD. Unmatched junction bases numbered 5, after V lost 5 bases and J lost 3 bases. This CDR3 comprises 15 residues. The CDR3 sequence is CATSGSGQGYNEQFF. In nucleotides, the CDR3 is TGTGCCACCAGTGGGTCCGGACAGGGCTACAATGAGCAGTTCTTC.

This clone is a singleton in its sample. The rearrangement joins TRBV5-1 to TRBJ2-3; D not resolved. This CDR3 comprises 14 residues. V lost 0 bases, J lost 3 bases, and 8 bases lay in between. Germline CDR1 is SGHRS and CDR2 is YFSETQ. This chain's CDR3 is CASSLGQATDTQYF. DNA for the CDR3: TGCGCCAGCAGCTTGGGGCAGGCAACAGATACGCAGTATTTT.

This clone came up a few times. This sequence joins TRBV7-2 and TRBJ2-7, with 14 nucleotides matching TRBD2. The ends lost 1 base at V and 0 bases at J; junction bases unmatched: 5. This CDR3 has 18 residues. The germline CDR1 and CDR2 sequences are SGHTA and FQGNSA. The CDR3 region is CASSLGGLAGDHSYEQYF. DNA of the CDR3: TGTGCCAGCAGCTTAGGGGGACTAGCGGGAGACCACTCCTACGAGCAGTACTTC.

This CDR3 reads CASSLDAGVWAKRETQYF. Here the CDR3 DNA reads TGTGCCAGCAGCTTAGATGCAGGGGTTTGGGCGAAACGGGAGACCCAGTACTTC. The chain links TRBV7-9 to TRBJ2-5, with D tentatively TRBD1 (6 bases). Per the germline V gene, CDR1 is SEHNR and CDR2 is FQNEAQ (reference sequence). V dropped 1 base and J dropped 5 bases, with 23 bases sitting between them. There are 18 residues in the CDR3.

The chain carries TRBV7-8 and TRBJ1-2, with D perhaps matching TRBD1 (5 bases). Trimming removed 10 bases from V and 6 bases from J, with 12 bases in between. Germline CDR1 and CDR2: SGHVS and FQNEAQ. The CDR3 is made up of 11 amino acids. CDR3 region: CAIGRGNGYTF. The CDR3 region has the DNA TGTGCCATCGGGCGGGGGAATGGCTACACCTTC.

This chain connects TRBV27 to TRBJ2-7, with unresolved D. The CDR3 runs to 13 residues. Trimming took off 5 bases at V and 0 bases at J, with 8 bases between the two ends. CDR1 and CDR2 (germline): MNHEY, SMNVEV (reference sequence). CDR3 sequence reads: CASSPRSSYEQYF. In DNA form, the CDR3 reads TGTGCCAGCAGTCCCCGCAGCTCCTACGAGCAGTACTTC.

The chain is built from TRBV6-5 and TRBJ1-5; TRBD1 aligns across 8 bases. Germline V gene sequence: CDR1 MNHEY, CDR2 SVGAGI. This CDR3 comprises 11 residues. The CDR3 coding sequence is TGTGCGACAGGGGTTAATCAGCCCCAGCATTTT. Encoded protein: CATGVNQPQHF.

The chain combines TRBV5-5 with TRBJ2-7; TRBD1 matches at 8 bases. Germline CDR1 reads SGHKS; CDR2 reads YYEKEE (reference sequence). Trimming at V came to 0 bases and at J to 5 bases, leaving 7 bases not matched to a gene. The length of the CDR3 is 15 residues. The CDR3, as DNA: TGTGCCAGCAGCTTGGGCGTGACAGGGGTGGACGAGCAGTACTTC. It translates to CASSLGVTGVDEQYF.

V and J are TRBV15 and TRBJ2-5; 10 bases fit TRBD2. V gave up 0 bases and J gave up 0 bases; unmatched junction bases: 1. This CDR3 spans 16 amino acids. Germline assignment: CDR1 LNHNV and CDR2 YYDKDF (reference sequence). CDR3 DNA sequence: TGTGCCACCAGCAGAGAGCTAGCGGGAGACCAAGAGACCCAGTACTTC. It encodes CATSRELAGDQETQYF.

The chain joins TRBV20-1 to TRBJ2-5; D gene ambiguous. The CDR3 has 10 residues. V dropped 7 bases and J dropped 5 bases, with 8 bases sitting between them. From germline, CDR1 is DFQATT and CDR2 SNEGSKA (reference sequence). The CDR3, as DNA: TGCAGTGTGGTGGAGGAGACCCAGTACTTC. Translation gives CSVVEETQYF.

The chain is built from TRBV19 and TRBJ1-1, with a possible D match to TRBD1 (5 bases). Trimming removed 5 bases from V and 1 base from J, with 14 bases in between. This CDR3 is built from 15 residues. Germline V gene data show CDR1 as LNHDA and CDR2 as SQIVND (reference sequence). CDR3 residues: CASSVPPGANTEAFF. CDR3 in DNA: TGTGCCAGTAGTGTACCCCCTGGGGCGAACACTGAAGCTTTCTTT.

V usage is TRBV28 and J usage is TRBJ2-7, with a tentative D call TRBD2 (7 bases). The ends were cut back, 8 bases at V and 4 bases at J, with 21 bases in the middle. CDR3 length: 15 amino acids. Looked up from germline, CDR1 is MDHEN and CDR2 is SYDVKM. CDR3 in DNA: TGTGCCAGCCTCACGGGGGGCAGGGTTCGTTACGAGCAGTACTTC. Encoded protein: CASLTGGRVRYEQYF.

This rearrangement joins TRBV5-1 to TRBJ2-2; the match to TRBD2 covers 9 bases. The CDR3 loop spans 15 amino acids. Germline loops: CDR1 SGHRS, CDR2 YFSETQ. V was clipped by 5 bases and J by 0 bases; unmatched bases: 2. CDR3 sequence reads: CASSSSGANTGELFF. The CDR3 coding sequence is TGCGCCAGCAGTTCTAGCGGGGCGAACACCGGGGAGCTGTTTTTT. Full variable domain (outside the CDR3, taken from reference TRBV5-1 and TRBJ2-2): KAGVTQTPRYLIKTRGQQVTLSCSPISGHRSVSWYQQTPGQGLQFLFEYFSETQRNKGNFPGRFSGRQFSNSRSEMNVSTLELGDSALYLCASSSSGANTGELFFGEGSRLTVL.

J is TRBJ2-5 and V is TRBV6-5; D gene unclear. The ends were cut back, 5 bases at V and 2 bases at J, with 9 bases in the middle. Germline V CDR1 and CDR2: MNHEY, SVGAGI. The CDR3 length is 13 residues. The CDR3 nucleotides are TGTGCCAGCAGTCTCCTTGTACAAGAGACCCAGTACTTC. Protein product: CASSLLVQETQYF.

The V gene is TRBV19, the J gene TRBJ2-2, with a possible D match to TRBD1 (5 bases). Germline V gene lookup returns CDR1 LNHDA and CDR2 SQIVND (reference sequence). CDR3 length: 17 residues. V lost 3 bases and J lost 2, with 16 bases in between. The CDR3 region is CASSMKQALGNTGELFF. Here the CDR3 DNA reads TGTGCCAGTAGTATGAAACAGGCACTTGGTAACACCGGGGAGCTGTTTTTT.

The V gene is TRBV10-3, the J gene TRBJ1-4, with D possibly TRBD1 on 5 matching bases. Germline values: CDR1 ENHRY, CDR2 SYGVKD. The CDR3 is 14 residues long. The ends were cut back, 3 bases at V and 5 bases at J, with 10 bases in the middle. The CDR3 DNA reads TGTGCCATCAGTGATGGGGGGAGAAATGAAAAACTGTTTTTT. It specifies CAISDGGRNEKLFF.

V is TRBV7-9 and J is TRBJ1-5; no clear D gene. The ends were cut back, 5 bases at V and 1 base at J, with 9 bases in the middle. CDR1 SEHNR and CDR2 FQNEAQ come from the germline V gene (reference sequence). The CDR3 is 14 amino acids. The CDR3 region is CASSRSGSNQPQHF. The CDR3, as DNA: TGTGCCAGCAGCCGATCCGGGAGCAATCAGCCCCAGCATTTT.

The chain uses TRBV19 and TRBJ1-6, with D perhaps matching TRBD1 (6 bases). CDR3 length equals 15 residues. V lost 6 bases and J 9 bases, leaving 18 bases between the germline ends. Germline lookup yields CDR1 LNHDA and CDR2 SQIVND (reference sequence). CDR3 DNA: TGTGCCAGTAGCGGCCTACAGGGAAGGGGTTCACCCCTCCACTTT. It specifies CASSGLQGRGSPLHF.

The sample holds a few counts of this clone. The chain carries TRBV5-1 and TRBJ1-2; 9 nucleotides line up with TRBD1. The CDR3 loop spans 13 amino acids. V was clipped by 8 bases and J by 8 bases; unmatched bases: 10. Germline CDR1 is SGHRS and CDR2 is YFSETQ. The CDR3 is CASGMGQGDGYTF. CDR3 DNA: TGCGCCAGTGGAATGGGACAGGGAGACGGCTACACCTTC.

The chain uses TRBV28 and TRBJ1-2; 10 bases are shared with TRBD1. The length of the CDR3 is 14 residues. The V segment lost 6 bases and the J segment 1 base; nucleotides outside the gene matches: 2. Germline assignment: CDR1 MDHEN and CDR2 SYDVKM. CDR3 sequence: CASSRTGGNYGYTF. The CDR3 nucleotides read TGTGCCAGCAGCAGGACAGGGGGTAACTATGGCTACACCTTC.

The rearrangement uses TRBV7-9 and TRBJ2-7, with TRBD2 identical over 16 bases. The CDR3 contains 15 residues. Germline assignment: CDR1 SEHNR and CDR2 FQNEAQ (reference sequence). Unmatched junction bases numbered 3, after V lost 5 bases and J lost 5 bases. The DNA of the CDR3 is TGTGCCAGCAGCCCCGGGACTAGCGGGAGGGACGAGCAGTACTTC. This translates into CASSPGTSGRDEQYF.

V usage is TRBV19 and J usage is TRBJ2-2, with TRBD1 identical over 9 bases. This CDR3 comprises 14 residues. Looked up from germline, CDR1 is LNHDA and CDR2 is SQIVND (reference sequence). V was pared by 8 bases and J by 10 bases, with 11 bases of the junction left unmatched. The CDR3 DNA is TGTGCCAGTGGGGACAGGGACAGGCGGCCGGAGCTGTTTTTT. Translated: CASGDRDRRPELFF.